This entry lists 3 T cell receptor beta chains sequenced from one sample in a study of OX40 agonist ivuxolimab in advanced cancers. Clones were read by immunoSEQ multiplex PCR, and TCRdb kept only the in-frame ones, dropping some. The table has fewer than 35,000 clones, just under 90% seen once. The sequencing used CD4+ or CD8+ T cells sorted from blood, collected in a trial of the OX40 agonist ivuxolimab. The receptors originated from an adult with an advanced solid tumor such as melanoma, head and neck, liver or kidney cancer.

The genes are TRBV10-3 and TRBJ2-3, with a weak D call TRBD2 (6 bases). The germline V gene has CDR1 ENHRY and CDR2 SYGVKD. This CDR3 comprises 16 residues. Trimming shortened V by 7 bases and J by 1 base, and 18 bases separated the two germline ends. CDR3 sequence: CAIKTFGSGRTDTQYF. Written as DNA, the CDR3 is TGTGCCATCAAGACTTTCGGTAGCGGACGCACAGATACGCAGTATTTT.

The CDR3 bases are TGTGCCAGCAGCTTAGTCCGCATATCTACCTACGAGCAGTACTTC. Translating gives CASSLVRISTYEQYF. The J gene is TRBJ2-7, the V gene TRBV7-9; D uncertain. The CDR3 contains 15 residues. V was clipped by 1 base and J by 2 bases, with 12 bases between them. CDR1 and CDR2 (germline): SEHNR, FQNEAQ (reference sequence).

The chain recombines TRBV19 with TRBJ2-7; 8 positions agree with TRBD1. Germline lookup yields CDR1 LNHDA and CDR2 SQIVND (reference sequence). V lost 4 bases, J lost 3 bases, and 5 bases stayed unmatched. The CDR3 totals 14 residues. The CDR3 nucleotides read TGTGCCAGTAGTAACCGGGACAGGATCTACGAGCAGTACTTC. Translated: CASSNRDRIYEQYF. The whole variable domain, remainder taken from reference TRBV19 and TRBJ2-7, is DGGITQSPKYLFRKEGQNVTLSCEQNLNHDAMYWYRQDPGQGLRLIYYSQIVNDFQKGDIAEGYSVSREKKESFPLTVTSAQKNPTAFYLCASSNRDRIYEQYFGPGTRLTVT.